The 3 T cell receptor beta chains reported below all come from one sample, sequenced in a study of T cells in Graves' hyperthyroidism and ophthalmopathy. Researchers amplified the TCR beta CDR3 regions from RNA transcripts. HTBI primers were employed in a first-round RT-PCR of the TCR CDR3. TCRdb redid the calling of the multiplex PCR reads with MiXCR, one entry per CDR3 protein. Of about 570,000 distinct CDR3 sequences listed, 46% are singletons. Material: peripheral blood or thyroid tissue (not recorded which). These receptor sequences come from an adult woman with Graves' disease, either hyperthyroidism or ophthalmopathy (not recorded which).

The CDR3 DNA follows: TGTGCCAGCACCGCGGGTGTAGGAGAGACCCAGTACTTC. Its translation: CASTAGVGETQYF. The chain is built from TRBV2 and TRBJ2-5; possibly TRBD2 for D (5 bases). The germline gives CDR1 SNHLY, CDR2 FYNNEI. Trimming stripped 7 bases from V and 4 bases from J, with 13 bases between. The CDR3 runs 13 residues. Drawing the rest from reference TRBV2 and TRBJ2-5, the complete variable domain is EPEVTQTPSHQVTQMGQEVILRCVPISNHLYFYWYRQILGQKVEFLVSFYNNEISEKSEIFDDQFSVERPDGSNFTLKIRSTKLEDSAMYFCASTAGVGETQYFGPGTRLLVL.

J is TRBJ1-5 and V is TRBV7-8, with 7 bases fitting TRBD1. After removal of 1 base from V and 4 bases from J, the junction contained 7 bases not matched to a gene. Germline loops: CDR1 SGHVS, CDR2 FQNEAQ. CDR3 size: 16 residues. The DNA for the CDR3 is TGTGCCAGCAGCTTAGGAGGGACAGCCGAAAATCAGCCCCAGCATTTT. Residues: CASSLGGTAENQPQHF.

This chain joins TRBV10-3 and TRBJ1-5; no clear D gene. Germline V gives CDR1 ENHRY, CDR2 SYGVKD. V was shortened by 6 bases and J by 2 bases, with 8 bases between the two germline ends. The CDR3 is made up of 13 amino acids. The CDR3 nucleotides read TGTGCCATCAGGGGTTTGGGCAATCAGCCCCAGCATTTT. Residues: CAIRGLGNQPQHF.